A selection of T cell receptor beta chains follows, all from one sample in a study of OX40 agonist ivuxolimab in advanced cancers. TCRdb's table, derived via immunoSEQ multiplex PCR, lists solely in-frame clones and lacks some. The sample consists of some 80,000 clones, around 94% of them appearing once. Here the sequenced sample was CD4+ or CD8+ T cells sorted from blood, taken in a trial of the OX40 agonist ivuxolimab. These receptors all stem from an adult with an advanced solid tumor such as melanoma, head and neck, liver or kidney cancer. The CDR3 runs from the conserved cysteine through the conserved F or W.

j_call: TRBJ1-1
v_call: TRBV10-1
cdr3_aa: CASSEGRWGNTEAFF

j_call: TRBJ2-7
v_call: TRBV27
cdr3_aa: CASSQGGEQYF

j_call: TRBJ2-5
v_call: TRBV15
cdr3_aa: CATSSTPWYQETQYF

j_call: TRBJ2-7
v_call: TRBV5-4
cdr3_aa: CASSFQDSSYEQYF

j_call: TRBJ2-3
v_call: TRBV4-3
cdr3_aa: CASSQDGLAGRTDTQYF

j_call: TRBJ2-7
v_call: TRBV29-1
cdr3_aa: CSVEEGTYEQYF

j_call: TRBJ2-7
v_call: TRBV5-6
cdr3_aa: CASIKPSDGDYEQYF

j_call: TRBJ2-7
v_call: TRBV6-5
cdr3_aa: CASSVGTGSYEQYF

j_call: TRBJ1-1
v_call: TRBV19
cdr3_aa: CASSMGQGDTEAFF

j_call: TRBJ2-2
v_call: TRBV13
cdr3_aa: CASSSSGTSKIGELFF

j_call: TRBJ1-1
v_call: TRBV6-5
cdr3_aa: CASSYSPESTEAFF

j_call: TRBJ2-7
v_call: TRBV19
cdr3_aa: CASTHGDRDYEQYF

j_call: TRBJ2-7
v_call: TRBV19
cdr3_aa: CASSAAASLIGYEQYF

j_call: TRBJ1-2
v_call: TRBV9
cdr3_aa: CASSVSGTGSGGYTF

j_call: TRBJ1-5
v_call: TRBV6-5
cdr3_aa: CASTAAGGQPQHF

j_call: TRBJ2-2
v_call: TRBV7-9
cdr3_aa: CASSAPGTLNTGELFF

j_call: TRBJ1-1
v_call: TRBV7-6
cdr3_aa: CASSLADTLNTEAFF

j_call: TRBJ2-7
v_call: TRBV7-2
cdr3_aa: CASSGGQYLYEQYF

j_call: TRBJ2-7
v_call: TRBV5-4
cdr3_aa: CASSQGGFSGEQYF

j_call: TRBJ2-5
v_call: TRBV28
cdr3_aa: CASSLDSIQETQYF

j_call: TRBJ1-1
v_call: TRBV18
cdr3_aa: CASSPPGRTEAFF

j_call: TRBJ2-7
v_call: TRBV19
cdr3_aa: CASSRTGAYEQYF

j_call: TRBJ2-7
v_call: TRBV7-8
cdr3_aa: CASSLTEWEQYF

j_call: TRBJ1-1
v_call: TRBV11-2
cdr3_aa: CASSVPPGQGNTEAFF

j_call: TRBJ1-6
v_call: TRBV4-3
cdr3_aa: CASSQDPGQGDNSPLHF

j_call: TRBJ1-4
v_call: TRBV14
cdr3_aa: CASSQVRMAEKLFF

j_call: TRBJ2-7
v_call: TRBV30
cdr3_aa: CAWTANSYEQYF

j_call: TRBJ1-2
v_call: TRBV6-5
cdr3_aa: CASSFGQNYGYTF

j_call: TRBJ2-7
v_call: TRBV28
cdr3_aa: CASSLGPSDEQYF

j_call: TRBJ2-7
v_call: TRBV5-6
cdr3_aa: CASSWPGQDYEQYF

j_call: TRBJ1-6
v_call: TRBV4-1
cdr3_aa: CASSQVTGQGLNSPLHF

j_call: TRBJ1-1
v_call: TRBV4-1
cdr3_aa: CASSQSHQADEAFF

j_call: TRBJ1-1
v_call: TRBV27
cdr3_aa: CASSSEGALTEAFF

j_call: TRBJ1-1
v_call: TRBV7-2
cdr3_aa: CASSPEVPRVTEAFF

j_call: TRBJ2-7
v_call: TRBV5-1
cdr3_aa: CASSFDDSSYEQYF

j_call: TRBJ2-7
v_call: TRBV7-9
cdr3_aa: CASSPPQASYEQYF

j_call: TRBJ1-2
v_call: TRBV6-5
cdr3_aa: CASVARVGGYTF

j_call: TRBJ1-4
v_call: TRBV4-3
cdr3_aa: CASSQEPTGGDEKLFF